This TCR beta chain was sequenced for a study of T cell responses to AZD1222 COVID-19 vaccine. CDR1 MGHDK and CDR2 SYGVNS come from the germline V gene. Trimming removed 6 bases from V and 0 bases from J; junction bases left unmatched: 10. The CDR3 runs 16 residues. Only in-frame clones appear in the TCRdb table, and some are missing; sequencing was by immunoSEQ multiplex PCR. The data hold fewer than 130,000 clones, with just under 95% observed a single time. Sequencing used peripheral blood, obtained on day 0 of AZD1222 vaccination. The receptor's source is an adult in good health. The rearrangement joins TRBV25-1 to TRBJ2-5; 7 bases map to TRBD1. CDR3 in DNA: TGTGCCAGCAGCGACAGGGTATCCCTGTACCAAGAGACCCAGTACTTC. Protein: CASSDRVSLYQETQYF.